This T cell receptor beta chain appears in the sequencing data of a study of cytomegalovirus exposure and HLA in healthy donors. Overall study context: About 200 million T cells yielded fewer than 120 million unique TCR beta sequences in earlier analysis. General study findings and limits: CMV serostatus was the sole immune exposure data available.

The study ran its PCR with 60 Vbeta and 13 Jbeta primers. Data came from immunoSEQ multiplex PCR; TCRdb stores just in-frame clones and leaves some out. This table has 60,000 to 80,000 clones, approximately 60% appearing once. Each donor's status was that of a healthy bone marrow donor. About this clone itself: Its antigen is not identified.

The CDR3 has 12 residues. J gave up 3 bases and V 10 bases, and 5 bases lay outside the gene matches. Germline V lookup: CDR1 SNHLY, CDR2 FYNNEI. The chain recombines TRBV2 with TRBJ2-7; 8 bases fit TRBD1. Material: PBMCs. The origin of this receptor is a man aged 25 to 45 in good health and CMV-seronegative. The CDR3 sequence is CATTGDSYEQYF. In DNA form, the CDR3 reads TGTGCCACGACAGGGGATAGCTACGAGCAGTACTTC.